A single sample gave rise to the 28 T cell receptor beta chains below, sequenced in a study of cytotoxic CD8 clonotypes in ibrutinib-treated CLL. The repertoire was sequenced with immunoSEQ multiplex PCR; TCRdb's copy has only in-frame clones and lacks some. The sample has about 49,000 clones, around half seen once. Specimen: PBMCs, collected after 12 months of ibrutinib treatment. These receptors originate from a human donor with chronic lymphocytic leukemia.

CDR3 sequence: CASSPGRGTQYF. CDR3 DNA: TGTGCCAGCAGCCCTGGTAGGGGTACGCAGTATTTT. The chain has TRBV5-4 and TRBJ2-3; a weak D match, TRBD1 (5 bases). Germline V gene sequence: CDR1 SGHNT, CDR2 YYREEE (reference sequence). The CDR3 loop spans 12 amino acids. The germline V and J ends were trimmed by 4 bases and 8 bases, with 11 bases remaining between them.

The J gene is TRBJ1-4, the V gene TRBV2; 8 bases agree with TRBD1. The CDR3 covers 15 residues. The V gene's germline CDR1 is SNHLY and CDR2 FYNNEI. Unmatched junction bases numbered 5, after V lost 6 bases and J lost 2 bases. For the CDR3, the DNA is TGTGCCAGCAGGGGGACAGGCTTGACTAATGAAAAACTGTTTTTT. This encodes CASRGTGLTNEKLFF.

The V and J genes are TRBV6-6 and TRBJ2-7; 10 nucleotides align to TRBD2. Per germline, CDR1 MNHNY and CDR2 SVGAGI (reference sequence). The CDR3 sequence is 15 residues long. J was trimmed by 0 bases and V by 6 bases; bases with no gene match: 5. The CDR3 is CASRSPSGSSYEQYF. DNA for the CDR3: TGTGCCAGCAGATCACCTAGCGGGAGCTCCTACGAGCAGTACTTC.

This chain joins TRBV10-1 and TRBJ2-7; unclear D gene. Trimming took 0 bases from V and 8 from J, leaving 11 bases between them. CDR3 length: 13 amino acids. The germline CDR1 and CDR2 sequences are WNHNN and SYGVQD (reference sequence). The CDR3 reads CASSESTDDKQYF. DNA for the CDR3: TGCGCCAGCAGTGAGTCGACGGACGACAAGCAGTACTTC.

The CDR3: CATSRVGQGALSQPQHF. CDR3 sequence (DNA): TGTGCCACCAGCAGAGTTGGGCAAGGGGCTTTAAGTCAGCCCCAGCATTTT. The chain links TRBV15 to TRBJ1-5, with D possibly TRBD1 on 5 matching bases. This CDR3 is 17 amino acids long. Looked up from germline, CDR1 is LNHNV and CDR2 is YYDKDF (reference sequence). Trimming shortened V by 1 base and J by 6 bases, and 19 bases separated the two germline ends. Full variable domain (outside the CDR3, taken from reference TRBV15 and TRBJ1-5): DAMVIQNPRYQVTQFGKPVTLSCSQTLNHNVMYWYQQKSSQAPKLLFHYYDKDFNNEADTPDNFQSRRPNTSFCFLDIRSPGLGDTAMYLCATSRVGQGALSQPQHFGDGTRLSIL.

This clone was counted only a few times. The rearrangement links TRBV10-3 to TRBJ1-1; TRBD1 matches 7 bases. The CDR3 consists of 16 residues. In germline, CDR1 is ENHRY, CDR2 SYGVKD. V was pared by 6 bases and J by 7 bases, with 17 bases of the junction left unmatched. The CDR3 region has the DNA TGTGCCATCAGCTCCGGGACAGTAGAGAGGTATCATGAAGCTTTCTTT. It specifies CAISSGTVERYHEAFF.

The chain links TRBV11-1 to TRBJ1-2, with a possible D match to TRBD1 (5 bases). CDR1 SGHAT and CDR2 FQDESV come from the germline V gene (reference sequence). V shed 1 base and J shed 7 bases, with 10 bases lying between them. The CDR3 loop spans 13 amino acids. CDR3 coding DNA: TGTGCCAGCAGCTTAGACAGGTCGGGTGGCTACACCTTC. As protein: CASSLDRSGGYTF.

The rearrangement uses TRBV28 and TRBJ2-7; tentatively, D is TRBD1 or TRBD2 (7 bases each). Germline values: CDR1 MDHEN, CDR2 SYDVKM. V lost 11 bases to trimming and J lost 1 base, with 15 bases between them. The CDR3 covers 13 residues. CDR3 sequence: CAYGGTASYEQYF. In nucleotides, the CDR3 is TGTGCCTACGGGGGGACAGCTTCCTACGAGCAGTACTTC. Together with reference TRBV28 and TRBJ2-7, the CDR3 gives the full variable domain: DVKVTQSSRYLVKRTGEKVFLECVQDMDHENMFWYRQDPGLGLRLIYFSYDVKMKEKGDIPEGYSVSREKKERFSLILESASTNQTSMYLCAYGGTASYEQYFGPGTRLTVT.

The CDR3 sequence is CAWKLAGVGYEQYF. CDR3 bases: TGTGCCTGGAAATTAGCGGGAGTAGGGTACGAGCAGTACTTC. This chain connects TRBV30 to TRBJ2-7; 9 bases are a match to TRBD2. J lost 4 bases, V lost 4 bases, and 8 bases had no gene match. Germline V gene lookup returns CDR1 GTSNPN and CDR2 SVGIG (reference sequence). CDR3 length: 14 residues.

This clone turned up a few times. The CDR3 DNA reads as TGCAGCGCCCGGACCGTGAGCTCCTACGAGCAGTACTTC. It specifies CSARTVSSYEQYF. The gene calls are TRBV29-1 and TRBJ2-7; no firm D call. This CDR3 comprises 13 residues. V lost 7 bases, J lost 0 bases, and 13 bases lay in between. CDR1 SQVTM and CDR2 ANQGSEA come from the germline V gene.

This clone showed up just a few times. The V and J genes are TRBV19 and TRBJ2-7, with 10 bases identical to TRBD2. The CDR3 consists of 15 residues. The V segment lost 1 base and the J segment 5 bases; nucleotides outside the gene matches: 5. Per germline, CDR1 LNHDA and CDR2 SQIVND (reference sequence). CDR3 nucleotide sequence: TGTGCCAGTAGTATAGGGCTAGCGGGAGCCCACGAGCAGTACTTC. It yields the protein CASSIGLAGAHEQYF.

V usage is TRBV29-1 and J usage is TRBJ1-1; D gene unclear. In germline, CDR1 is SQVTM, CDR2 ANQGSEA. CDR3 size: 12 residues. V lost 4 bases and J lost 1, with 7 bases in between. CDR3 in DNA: TGCAGCGTTGGTGGACCGAACACTGAAGCTTTCTTT. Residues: CSVGGPNTEAFF.

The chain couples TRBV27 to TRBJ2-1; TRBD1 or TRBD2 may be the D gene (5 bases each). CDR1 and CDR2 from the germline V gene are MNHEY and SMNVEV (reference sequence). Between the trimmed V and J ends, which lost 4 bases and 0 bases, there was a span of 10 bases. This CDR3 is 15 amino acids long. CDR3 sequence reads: CASSWDLHSYNEQFF. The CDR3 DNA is TGTGCCAGCAGTTGGGACCTCCACTCCTACAATGAGCAGTTCTTC.

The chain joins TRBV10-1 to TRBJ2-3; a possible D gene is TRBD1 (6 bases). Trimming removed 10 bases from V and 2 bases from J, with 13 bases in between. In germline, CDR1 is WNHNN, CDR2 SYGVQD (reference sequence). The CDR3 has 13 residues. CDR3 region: CATKQGNTDTQYF. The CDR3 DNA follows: TGCGCCACCAAACAGGGCAACACAGATACGCAGTATTTT.

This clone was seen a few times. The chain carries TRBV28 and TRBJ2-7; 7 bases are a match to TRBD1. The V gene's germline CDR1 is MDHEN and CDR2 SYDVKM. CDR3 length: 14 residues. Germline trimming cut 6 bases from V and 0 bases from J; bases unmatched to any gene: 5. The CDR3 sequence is CASSLTGNSYEQYF. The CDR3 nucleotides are TGTGCCAGCAGCCTGACAGGGAACTCCTACGAGCAGTACTTC.

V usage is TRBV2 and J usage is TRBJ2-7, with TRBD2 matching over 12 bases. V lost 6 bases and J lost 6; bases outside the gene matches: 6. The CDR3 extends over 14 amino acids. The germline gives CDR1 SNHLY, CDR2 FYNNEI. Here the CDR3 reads CASRRTSGKREQYF. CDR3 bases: TGTGCCAGCAGGAGGACTAGCGGGAAACGCGAGCAGTACTTC.

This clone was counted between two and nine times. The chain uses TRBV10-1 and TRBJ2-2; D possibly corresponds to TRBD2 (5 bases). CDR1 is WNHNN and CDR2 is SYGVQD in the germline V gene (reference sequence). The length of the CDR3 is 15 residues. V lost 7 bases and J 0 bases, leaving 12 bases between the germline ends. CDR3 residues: CASTSGSPNTGELFF. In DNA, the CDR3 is TGCGCCAGCACATCTGGGAGCCCGAACACCGGGGAGCTGTTTTTT.

The CDR3 DNA reads as TGTGCCAGCAGCCCCCAGTCAAGGTGGAATGAGCAGTTCTTC. Its protein product is CASSPQSRWNEQFF. This chain connects TRBV9 to TRBJ2-1; D gene ambiguous. V was clipped by 4 bases and J by 7 bases, with 15 bases between them. Germline V gene lookup returns CDR1 SGDLS and CDR2 YYNGEE. CDR3 length equals 14 residues. Full variable domain (remainder filled in from reference TRBV9 and TRBJ2-1): DSGVTQTPKHLITATGQRVTLRCSPRSGDLSVYWYQQSLDQGLQFLIQYYNGEERAKGNILERFSAQQFPDLHSELNLSSLELGDSALYFCASSPQSRWNEQFFGPGTRLTVL.

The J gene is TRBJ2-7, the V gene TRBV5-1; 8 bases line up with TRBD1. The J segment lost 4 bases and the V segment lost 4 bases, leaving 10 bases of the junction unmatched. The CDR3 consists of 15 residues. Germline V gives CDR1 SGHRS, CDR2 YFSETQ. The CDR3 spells CASSPRTGSGYEQYF. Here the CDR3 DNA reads TGCGCCAGCAGCCCGAGGACAGGGAGTGGGTACGAGCAGTACTTC. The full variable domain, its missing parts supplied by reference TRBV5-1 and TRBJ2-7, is KAGVTQTPRYLIKTRGQQVTLSCSPISGHRSVSWYQQTPGQGLQFLFEYFSETQRNKGNFPGRFSGRQFSNSRSEMNVSTLELGDSALYLCASSPRTGSGYEQYFGPGTRLTVT.

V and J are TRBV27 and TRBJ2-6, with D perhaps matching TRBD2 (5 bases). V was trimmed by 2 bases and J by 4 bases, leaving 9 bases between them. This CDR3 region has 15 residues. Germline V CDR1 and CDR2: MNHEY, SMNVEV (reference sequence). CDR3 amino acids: CASSLGRTGANVLTF. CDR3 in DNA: TGTGCCAGCAGTTTAGGGAGAACCGGGGCCAACGTCCTGACTTTC.

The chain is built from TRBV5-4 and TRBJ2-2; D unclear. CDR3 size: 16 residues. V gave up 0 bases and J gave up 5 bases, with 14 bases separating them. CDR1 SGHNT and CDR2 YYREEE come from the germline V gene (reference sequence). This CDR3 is CASSLGEGWGTGELFF. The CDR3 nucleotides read TGTGCCAGCAGCTTGGGAGAAGGGTGGGGAACCGGGGAGCTGTTTTTT.

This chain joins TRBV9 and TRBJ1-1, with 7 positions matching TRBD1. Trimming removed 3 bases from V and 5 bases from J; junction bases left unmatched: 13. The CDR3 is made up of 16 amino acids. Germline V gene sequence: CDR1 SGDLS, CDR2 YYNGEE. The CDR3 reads CASSEGAGQGRTEAFF. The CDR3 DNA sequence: TGTGCCAGCAGCGAGGGGGCTGGGCAGGGAAGGACTGAAGCTTTCTTT.

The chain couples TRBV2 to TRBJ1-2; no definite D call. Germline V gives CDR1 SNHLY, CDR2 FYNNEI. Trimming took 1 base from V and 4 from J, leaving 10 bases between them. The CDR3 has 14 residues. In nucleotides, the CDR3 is TGTGCCAGCAGTGAAGGGGCCGGCTCCTATGGCTACACCTTC. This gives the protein CASSEGAGSYGYTF.

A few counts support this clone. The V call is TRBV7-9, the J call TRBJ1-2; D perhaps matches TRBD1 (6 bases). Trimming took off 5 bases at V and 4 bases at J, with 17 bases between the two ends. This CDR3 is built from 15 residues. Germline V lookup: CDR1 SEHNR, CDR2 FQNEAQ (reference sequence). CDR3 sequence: CASSRPTGGSYGYTF. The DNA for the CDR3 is TGTGCCAGCAGCCGTCCGACAGGAGGGAGCTATGGCTACACCTTC.

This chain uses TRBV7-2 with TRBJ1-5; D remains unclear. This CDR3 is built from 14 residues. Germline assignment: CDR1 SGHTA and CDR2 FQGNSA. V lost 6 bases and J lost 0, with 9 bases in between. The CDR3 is CASRGSYSNQPQHF. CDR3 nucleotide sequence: TGTGCCAGCAGGGGAAGTTATAGCAATCAGCCCCAGCATTTT.

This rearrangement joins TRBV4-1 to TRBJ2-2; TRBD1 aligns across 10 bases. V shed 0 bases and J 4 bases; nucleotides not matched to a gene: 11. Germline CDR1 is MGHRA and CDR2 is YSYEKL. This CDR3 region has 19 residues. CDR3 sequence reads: CASSQDPTRDRGSTGELFF. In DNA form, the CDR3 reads TGCGCCAGCAGCCAAGATCCGACCCGGGACAGGGGTAGCACCGGGGAGCTGTTTTTT.

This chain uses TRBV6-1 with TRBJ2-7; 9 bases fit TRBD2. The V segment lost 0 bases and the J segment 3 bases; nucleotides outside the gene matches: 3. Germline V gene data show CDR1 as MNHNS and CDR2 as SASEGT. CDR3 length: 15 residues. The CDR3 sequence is CASSEATSGFYEQYF. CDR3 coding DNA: TGTGCCAGCAGTGAAGCAACTAGCGGGTTCTACGAGCAGTACTTC.

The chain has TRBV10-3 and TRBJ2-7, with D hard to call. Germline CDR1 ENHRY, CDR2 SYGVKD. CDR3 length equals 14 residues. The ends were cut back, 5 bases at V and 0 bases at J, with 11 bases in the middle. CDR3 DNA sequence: TGTGCCATCAGTCAGGACCGTAGCTCCTACGAGCAGTACTTC. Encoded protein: CAISQDRSSYEQYF.